This TCR beta chain emerged from a study of T-cell reconstitution after alpha-beta-depleted transplantation in children. Whole-study findings and limits: Diversity of TCRbeta at day 60 was high in some patients, arising from surviving recipient T cells and thymic progenitors. Among T cells one year after transplant, newly produced cells accounted for most counts and diversity. Alpha-beta T cells present about two months after transplant were reported to originate from several hundred expanded graft clones.

A library of TCRbeta sequences, prepared with unique molecular identifiers, was generated. TCRdb reanalysed the PCR reads using MiXCR and keeps one entry per CDR3 protein. Among roughly 100,000 distinct CDR3 sequences listed, roughly 7.1% were seen once. V lost 1 base, J lost 3 bases, and 7 bases lay in between. The CDR3 extends over 13 amino acids. CDR1 and CDR2 from the germline V gene are SGHRS and YFSETQ. Ten or more counts support this clonotype. Its antigen remains unidentified. The chain has TRBV5-1 and TRBJ1-1; D gene ambiguous. The clonotype comes from a boy aged 2 to 10 with acute lymphoblastic leukemia, due to receive a stem cell transplant. Material: PBMCs, obtained before TCRalphabeta/CD19-depleted stem cell transplant. The CDR3 region is CASSLLSYTEAFF. For the CDR3, the DNA is TGCGCCAGCAGCTTGCTTTCATACACTGAAGCTTTCTTT.